These T cell receptor beta chains were read from a single sample in a study of blood T cells in healthy people across ages. TCRdb reprocessed the 5' RACE reads with MiXCR, giving one entry per CDR3 protein. This repertoire shows fewer than 2,000,000 distinct CDR3 sequences, about 35% found once; its top ten account for around 10%. The sequenced sample consisted of blood. The origin of the receptors is a woman younger than 45 in good health. CDR3s include the opening cysteine and the closing phenylalanine or tryptophan. The D gene is left open where the match is weak. Size is stated for part of the rows, as once, few or many counts, or as a class when the clone is expanded.

v_call: TRBV5-1
clone_size: -
d_call: TRBD2
j_call: TRBJ2-3
cdr3_nt: TGCGCCAGCAGCCTAGAGATAAGCGGGAGTGGGACAGATACGCAGTATTTT
cdr3_aa: CASSLEISGSGTDTQYF

v_call: TRBV3-1
clone_size: -
d_call: TRBD2
j_call: TRBJ2-5
cdr3_nt: TGTGCCAGCACCTTCTCGGGGGGTCAAGAGACCCAGTACTTC
cdr3_aa: CASTFSGGQETQYF

v_call: TRBV10-1
clone_size: -
d_call: -
j_call: TRBJ2-1
cdr3_nt: TGCGCCAGCAGTCCCGGTAGGGTTCGGGATGAGCAGTTCTTC
cdr3_aa: CASSPGRVRDEQFF

v_call: TRBV12-3/TRBV12-4
clone_size: many
d_call: -
j_call: TRBJ2-5
cdr3_nt: TGTGCCAGCCTCCCCAGGTCCGCACATGGTCGGGAGACCCAGTACTTC
cdr3_aa: CASLPRSAHGRETQYF

v_call: TRBV5-6
clone_size: -
d_call: -
j_call: TRBJ2-3
cdr3_nt: TGTTCCAGCACCGGGACTATGAGGTCAGGGGCGCAGTATTTT
cdr3_aa: CSSTGTMRSGAQYF

v_call: TRBV12-3/TRBV12-4
clone_size: -
d_call: TRBD1
j_call: TRBJ1-1
cdr3_nt: TGTGCCAGCACCGGGGACAGGGGTAACACTGAAGCTTTCTTT
cdr3_aa: CASTGDRGNTEAFF

v_call: TRBV7-8
clone_size: -
d_call: -
j_call: TRBJ2-3
cdr3_nt: TGTGCCAGCAGCTACCCCCAGGGGCCCACAGATACGCAGTATTTT
cdr3_aa: CASSYPQGPTDTQYF

v_call: TRBV27
clone_size: few
d_call: TRBD2
j_call: TRBJ2-5
cdr3_nt: TGTGCCAGCAGCTCCCGGCCGACTAGCGGTTTCCAAGAGACCCAGTACTTC
cdr3_aa: CASSSRPTSGFQETQYF

v_call: TRBV7-9
clone_size: -
d_call: -
j_call: TRBJ1-4
cdr3_nt: TGTGCCAGCAGCTCAGGACGTGCCGCTGAAAAACTGTTTTTT
cdr3_aa: CASSSGRAAEKLFF

v_call: TRBV6-5
clone_size: once
d_call: TRBD1
j_call: TRBJ2-4
cdr3_nt: TGTGCCAGCAGTTACCTGACAGGGATCGCCAAAAACATTCAGTACTTC
cdr3_aa: CASSYLTGIAKNIQYF

v_call: TRBV4-2
clone_size: -
d_call: -
j_call: TRBJ2-3
cdr3_nt: TGTGCCAGCACCCAAGTTAAGACGGGGCTGACAGATACGCAGTATTTT
cdr3_aa: CASTQVKTGLTDTQYF

v_call: TRBV20-1
clone_size: once
d_call: -
j_call: TRBJ1-1
cdr3_nt: TGCAGTGCTAGCGAGACACTGAACACTGAAGCTTTCTTT
cdr3_aa: CSASETLNTEAFF

v_call: TRBV20-1
clone_size: few
d_call: -
j_call: TRBJ2-7
cdr3_nt: TGCAGTGCTAGGAGGGTGGGGTCTCAGGTCTACGAGCAGTACTTC
cdr3_aa: CSARRVGSQVYEQYF

v_call: TRBV5-1
clone_size: many
d_call: TRBD1
j_call: TRBJ2-6
cdr3_nt: TGCGCCAGCAGCTCGACGACAGGGACAACTGGGGCCAACGTCCTGACTTTC
cdr3_aa: CASSSTTGTTGANVLTF

v_call: TRBV11-2
clone_size: few
d_call: -
j_call: TRBJ1-5
cdr3_nt: TGTGCCAGCAGCAAGCAGAATTTTAGCAATCAGCCCCAGCATTTT
cdr3_aa: CASSKQNFSNQPQHF